This entry lists 21 T cell receptor beta chains sequenced from one sample in a study of human T cells and chemical hapten exposure. Indicated time point: patch test 2, 6 weeks after DPC sensitization. Treatment specified: therapeutic diphenylcyclopropenone sensitization with weekly scalp DPC. TCRdb reanalysed the RACE reads using MiXCR and keeps one entry per CDR3 protein. The sample lists a few hundred thousand distinct CDR3 sequences, nearly 6.5% seen once, with less than 6.5% in the top ten. This specimen consisted of whole blood, obtained in connection with sensitization to the hapten diphenylcyclopropenone (DPC). All receptors come from a woman between 18 and 30 years old with alopecia areata. Some clones in this sample may be carry-over from other donors' samples.

The chain employs TRBV7-2 and TRBJ2-3; either TRBD1 or TRBD2 may fit D (5 bases each). CDR1 is SGHTA, CDR2 FQGNSA, per germline. V was trimmed by 5 bases and J by 3 bases, leaving 27 bases between them. This CDR3 comprises 19 residues. The CDR3 DNA sequence: TGTGCCAGCAGCCCCCATGTACGGCTAGCCCTCGGGGCTACAGATACGCAGTATTTT. Its translation: CASSPHVRLALGATDTQYF.

In its sample, this clonotype was seen many times. The V gene is TRBV10-3, the J gene TRBJ1-2, with D possibly being TRBD1 (5 bases). The CDR3 is made up of 15 amino acids. CDR1 is ENHRY, CDR2 SYGVKD, per germline. V was cut by 4 bases and J by 2 bases, with 14 bases left in between. CDR3 DNA sequence: TGTGCCATCAGTGGGGGGGACCCGGGAAACTATGGCTACACCTTC. This translates into CAISGGDPGNYGYTF.

This clonotype was picked up many times. The rearrangement links TRBV9 to TRBJ1-1; D is ambiguous. V was trimmed by 4 bases and J by 6 bases, leaving 4 bases between them. In germline, CDR1 is SGDLS, CDR2 YYNGEE. This CDR3 contains 10 residues. The CDR3 nucleotides read TGTGCCAGCAGCCCCGCTGAAGCTTTCTTT. Its translation: CASSPAEAFF.

In this sample, this clonotype turned up many times. The chain has TRBV7-2 and TRBJ1-3; D unresolved. The V end lost 4 bases, the J end lost 0 bases, and 7 bases lay between the germline ends. CDR3 length equals 14 residues. Germline CDR1 and CDR2: SGHTA and FQGNSA. The CDR3 DNA is TGTGCCAGCAGCTCCCGTACCTCTGGAAACACCATATATTTT. Translating gives CASSSRTSGNTIYF.

This clonotype has a count of ten or more. This chain uses TRBV7-2 with TRBJ2-7; D remains unclear. Deletions cut 5 bases from V and 5 bases from J, with 10 bases between. From germline, CDR1 is SGHTA and CDR2 FQGNSA. This CDR3 comprises 12 residues. This CDR3 reads CASSVTNDEQYF. CDR3 in DNA: TGTGCCAGCAGCGTAACAAACGACGAGCAGTACTTC.

This clonotype was counted between two and nine times. The rearrangement joins TRBV20-1 to TRBJ2-7; 7 bases are a match to TRBD1. V gave up 0 bases and J gave up 0 bases; unmatched junction bases: 5. CDR3 length: 15 residues. Germline CDR1 reads DFQATT; CDR2 reads SNEGSKA (reference sequence). In nucleotides, the CDR3 is TGCAGTGCTAGAGATGGTCGACAGGGCTCCTACGAGCAGTACTTC. Protein: CSARDGRQGSYEQYF.

There are a few counts of this clonotype. The J gene is TRBJ2-3, the V gene TRBV24-1, with 12 bases that match TRBD1. CDR3 size: 16 residues. The trim removed 5 bases at V and 1 base at J, leaving 3 bases unmatched. The germline CDR1 and CDR2 sequences are KGHDR and SFDVKD. CDR3 nucleotide sequence: TGTGCCACCAGTGCGGGACAGGGGGCCGGCACAGATACGCAGTATTTT. It translates to CATSAGQGAGTDTQYF.

This clonotype turned up a few times. V and J are TRBV13 and TRBJ1-2; no firm D call. Trimming stripped 4 bases from V and 8 bases from J, with 20 bases between. Germline V gene sequence: CDR1 PRHDT, CDR2 FYEKMQ (reference sequence). The CDR3 is 15 residues long. Here the CDR3 reads CASSSPKKDLKGYTF. CDR3 nucleotides: TGTGCCAGCAGCTCTCCGAAAAAGGATCTTAAGGGCTACACCTTC. Variable domain in full (rest from reference TRBV13 and TRBJ1-2): AAGVIQSPRHLIKEKRETATLKCYPIPRHDTVYWYQQGPGQDPQFLISFYEKMQSDKGSIPDRFSAQQFSDYHSELNMSSLELGDSALYFCASSSPKKDLKGYTFGSGTRLTVV.

The chain employs TRBV28 and TRBJ2-3; 8 positions match TRBD1. Germline lookup yields CDR1 MDHEN and CDR2 SYDVKM. The CDR3 loop spans 15 amino acids. V shed 6 bases, J shed 0 bases, and the junction held 5 bases outside the gene matches. The chain's CDR3 is CASSLDRASTDTQYF. The CDR3 bases are TGTGCCAGCAGCCTGGACAGGGCCAGCACAGATACGCAGTATTTT.

In its sample, this clonotype was seen a few times. The V call is TRBV3-1, the J call TRBJ2-3; 7 nucleotides align to TRBD2. With 4 bases clipped from V and 4 bases from J, the junction kept 11 bases outside the gene matches. This CDR3 has 16 amino acids. CDR1 is LGHDT and CDR2 is YNNKEL in the germline V gene (reference sequence). CDR3 residues: CASSPRQAGRADTQYF. CDR3 DNA sequence: TGTGCCAGCAGCCCCCGGCAAGCGGGGCGGGCAGATACGCAGTATTTT.

As for this clonotype: One end of the junction does not line up with germline, which may come from a read error. This chain joins TRBV2 and TRBJ2-4; TRBD2 aligns across 10 bases. Germline values: CDR1 SNHLY, CDR2 FYNNEI. CDR3 length equals 12 residues. CDR3 region: CASSRVERGGLF. CDR3 sequence (DNA): TGTGCCAGCAGTCGAGTGGAGCGGGGGGGCCTCTTC.

The table lists this clonotype with many counts. The chain employs TRBV5-1 and TRBJ2-3, with 8 bases matching TRBD1. CDR1 SGHRS and CDR2 YFSETQ come from the germline V gene. CDR3 length: 17 residues. V lost 1 base, J lost 1 base, and 8 bases stayed unmatched. The CDR3 region is CASSLMIKGQGTDTQYF. DNA of the CDR3: TGCGCCAGCAGCTTGATGATTAAGGGACAGGGCACAGATACGCAGTATTTT.

In its sample, this clonotype was seen many times. V gene TRBV7-9 combines with J gene TRBJ1-1; TRBD1 matches at 8 bases. Per germline, CDR1 SEHNR and CDR2 FQNEAQ (reference sequence). CDR3 size: 15 residues. The ends lost 3 bases at V and 4 bases at J; junction bases unmatched: 7. DNA of the CDR3: TGTGCCAGCAGCTTGACTGACAGGGGCGGCACTGAAGCTTTCTTT. Translation gives CASSLTDRGGTEAFF.

CDR3 nucleotide sequence: TGTGCCAGCAGCTTGGCCAACAGTAGAAGTCCGGTCGCTTTCTTT. Amino acid sequence: CASSLANSRSPVAFF. The rearrangement links TRBV5-4 to TRBJ1-1; D call uncertain. Trimming stripped 0 bases from V and 11 bases from J, with 20 bases between. Germline V gene lookup returns CDR1 SGHNT and CDR2 YYREEE (reference sequence). The CDR3 length is 15 residues. The full variable domain, its missing parts supplied by reference TRBV5-4 and TRBJ1-1, is ETGVTQSPTHLIKTRGQQVTLRCSSQSGHNTVSWYQQALGQGPQFIFQYYREEENGRGNFPPRFSGLQFPNYSSELNVNALELDDSALYLCASSLANSRSPVAFFGQGTRLTVV.

This clonotype was detected a few times. The chain combines TRBV12-3 or TRBV12-4 with TRBJ2-5, with D tentatively TRBD1 or TRBD2 (6 bases each). V dropped 6 bases and J dropped 4 bases, with 9 bases sitting between them. The CDR3 is 12 amino acids. The CDR3 coding sequence is TGTGCCAGCAGAGGGGGAGGAGAGACCCAGTACTTC. It yields the protein CASRGGGETQYF.

This clonotype was picked up many times. The gene calls are TRBV5-6 and TRBJ1-5; 7 bases line up with TRBD1. The length of the CDR3 is 14 residues. V was pared by 2 bases and J by 6 bases, with 5 bases of the junction left unmatched. Looked up from germline, CDR1 is SGHDT and CDR2 is YYEEEE. Here the CDR3 reads CASSLAAGGQPQHF. Here the CDR3 DNA reads TGTGCCAGCAGCTTAGCGGCAGGGGGTCAGCCCCAGCATTTT.

This clonotype has ten or more counts. The chain links TRBV20-1 to TRBJ1-1, with a weak D call TRBD1 (5 bases). Germline values: CDR1 DFQATT, CDR2 SNEGSKA (reference sequence). This CDR3 is built from 13 residues. V was shortened by 4 bases and J by 1 base, with 10 bases between the two germline ends. CDR3: CSATLGTNTEAFF. CDR3 sequence (DNA): TGCAGTGCTACTCTGGGGACGAACACTGAAGCTTTCTTT.

The chain is built from TRBV6-5 and TRBJ2-5; 9 bases match TRBD1. The CDR3 consists of 14 residues. J lost 4 bases, V lost 5 bases, and 5 bases had no gene match. The V gene's germline CDR1 is MNHEY and CDR2 SVGAGI. The DNA for the CDR3 is TGTGCCAGCAGTACCGACAGGGGGGCAGAGACCCAGTACTTC. This translates into CASSTDRGAETQYF.

The rearrangement uses TRBV7-2 and TRBJ2-5; 7 positions agree with TRBD1. This CDR3 has 15 amino acids. CDR1 and CDR2 from the germline V gene are SGHTA and FQGNSA. V lost 4 bases, J lost 2 bases, and 7 bases stayed unmatched. The CDR3 sequence is CASSSSGTVQETQYF. The CDR3, as DNA: TGTGCCAGCAGCTCCTCCGGGACAGTGCAAGAGACCCAGTACTTC.

Many counts were recorded for this clonotype. The chain couples TRBV7-2 to TRBJ1-4; 9 nucleotides match TRBD1. Germline V CDR1 and CDR2: SGHTA, FQGNSA. CDR3 length: 15 residues. Trimming removed 5 bases from V and 8 bases from J; junction bases left unmatched: 9. The CDR3 DNA is TGTGCCAGCAGCCGATTGGGACAGGGAGAGGAAAAACTGTTTTTT. It translates to CASSRLGQGEEKLFF.

The V gene is TRBV10-3, the J gene TRBJ2-3; 8 nucleotides agree with TRBD2. The CDR3 totals 17 residues. V was clipped by 10 bases and J by 0 bases; unmatched bases: 15. Germline-derived CDR1 and CDR2 are ENHRY and SYGVKD. In DNA, the CDR3 is TGTGCCACCCCGGGGGGGCAGCTAACCTCTAGCACAGATACGCAGTATTTT. This gives the protein CATPGGQLTSSTDTQYF.